Shown below are 5 T cell receptor beta chains from a single sample sequenced in a study of blood T cell repertoires in COVID-19 (dated by TCRdb to about 2020). Library construction relied on the immunoSEQ multiplex PCR assay. The table comes from immuneACCESS by way of TCRdb, which keeps in-frame sequences with V and J called. Part of the clones is missing from these tables; in studies checked, under half for an unresolved V gene and the rest for unknown reasons. The sample includes around 270,000 clones, with about 87% observed a single time. The ten largest clones capture roughly 4% of the sample. Sequencing was carried out using peripheral blood. The receptor source for this set is a man aged 60 to 75 who had recovered from COVID-19.

This sequence joins TRBV7-8 and TRBJ2-7, with D tentatively TRBD2 (6 bases). V lost 1 base to trimming and J lost 1 base, with 17 bases between them. Germline CDR1 SGHVS, CDR2 FQNEAQ. The CDR3 has 17 residues. CDR3 DNA: TGTGCCAGCAGCTTAGTGGGGCGCGGCCGGGGGTCCTACGAGCAGTACTTC. Its protein product is CASSLVGRGRGSYEQYF.

The CDR3 bases are TGTGCCAGCAGACAAGCGAACACCGGGGAGCTGTTTTTT. This gives the protein CASRQANTGELFF. This chain links TRBV7-8 with TRBJ2-2; D gene ambiguous. Germline lookup yields CDR1 SGHVS and CDR2 FQNEAQ. V was trimmed by 6 bases and J by 0 bases, leaving 5 bases between them. This CDR3 comprises 13 residues. Based on the CDR3 plus reference TRBV7-8 and TRBJ2-2, the full variable domain is GAGVSQSPRYKVAKRGQDVALRCDPISGHVSLFWYQQALGQGPEFLTYFQNEAQLDKSGLPSDRFFAERPEGSVSTLKIQRTQQEDSAVYLCASRQANTGELFFGEGSRLTVL.

This chain uses TRBV7-9 with TRBJ1-3; 9 positions match TRBD1. V trimming: 1 base; J trimming: 4 bases; junction bases outside the gene matches: 11. This CDR3 contains 18 residues. In germline, CDR1 is SEHNR, CDR2 FQNEAQ (reference sequence). The CDR3 DNA is TGTGCCAGCAGCTTAGGCCGGCGACAGGGGGTTTCAGGAAACACCATATATTTT. Translation gives CASSLGRRQGVSGNTIYF.

This chain links TRBV2 with TRBJ1-1, with a possible D match to TRBD1 (6 bases). The CDR3 has 13 residues. Trimming cost V 5 bases and J 6 bases, with 13 bases left between them. Germline-derived CDR1 and CDR2 are SNHLY and FYNNEI. CDR3 bases: TGTGCCAGCAGTTTCGAGGGGGTCCCTGAAGCTTTCTTT. Protein: CASSFEGVPEAFF.

This clone was seen more than once but under ten times. This rearrangement joins TRBV5-1 to TRBJ2-6, with D possibly TRBD1 on 6 matching bases. Germline values: CDR1 SGHRS, CDR2 YFSETQ. V was cut by 2 bases and J by 0 bases, with 15 bases left in between. The CDR3 loop spans 18 amino acids. The CDR3 DNA follows: TGCGCCAGCAGCTTACAGACAGGCCCTCCCTCTGGGGCCAACGTCCTGACTTTC. Its protein is CASSLQTGPPSGANVLTF.